Below are 2 T cell receptor delta chains sequenced from a single sample in a study of γδ T cells in repeated Plasmodium falciparum infection. TCRdb re-called clones from the multiplex PCR reads using CATT. This sample has around 52,000 delta-chain clones; 1.7% occur once, and the top ten carry approximately 16%. Vgamma9/Vdelta2+ and Vdelta2-negative gammadelta T cells were flow-sorted from PBMC for bulk sequencing. The sequenced sample consisted of gamma-delta T cells from blood. These receptors were collected from a pool of human donors (malaria-infected and uninfected, not separated).

Details on this clone: TCRdb shows a much larger clone's protein in place of this DNA's translation, and the two differ at residue 11, likely through a read error; the protein shown is translated from the DNA. The V gene reported is TRDV2; the J gene is uncalled; no check of the table's D call, TRDD3, against the DNA was made. The CDR3 length is 13 residues. Looked up from germline, CDR1 is GEAIGNYY and CDR2 is EKD. DNA of the CDR3: TGTGCCTGTGACACACTGGGGGGTAGTAAATTCATCTTT. This codes for CACDTLGGSKFIF.

This clone has ten or more counts. A far larger clone is one base from this, pointing to a likely read error. This CDR3 is also generated by other DNA sequences in the sample. The chain's CDR3 is CAVARWDSYGATGGRNKLIF. The CDR3 DNA reads as TGTGCTGTGGCTCGCTGGGATTCCTACGGGGCTACTGGGGGTCGGAATAAACTCATCTTT. The chain combines TRAV36/DV7 with TRDJ1; D might be TRDD3 (8 bases). The germline V and J ends were trimmed by 3 bases and 6 bases, with 36 bases remaining between them. The CDR3 covers 20 residues. Germline V gives CDR1 VTNFRS, CDR2 LTSSGIE (reference sequence).